Listed below are T cell receptor beta chains from one sample, sequenced in a study of T-cell memory formation after mild COVID-19. Each CDR3 protein gets one entry after TCRdb re-called the 5' RACE reads with MiXCR. The sample shows 250,000 to 350,000 distinct CDR3 sequences, 14% of them seen only once. Sequencing was performed on PBMCs or a T cell subset sorted from them (not recorded which). All receptors come from a man younger than 30 who had mild COVID-19 (a few samples of this study predate the infection). Cell type and time point are not known. Each CDR3 is given with its conserved first and last residue. D genes are given only for firm matches. Part of the rows lack a size; the others show once, few, many or a class for expanded clones.

j_call d_call v_call clone_size cdr3_aa cdr3_nt
TRBJ2-1 TRBD2 TRBV6-5 few CASRPTSGAYNEQFF TGTGCCAGCAGGCCTACTAGCGGGGCCTACAATGAGCAGTTCTTC
TRBJ2-7 TRBD1 TRBV5-1 - CASSLSYNTGGFTYEQYF TGCGCCAGCAGCCTATCCTATAATACAGGGGGCTTCACCTACGAGCAGTACTTC
TRBJ2-3 - TRBV7-2 many CASSLVSGRWGTDTQYF TGTGCCAGCAGCTTGGTTAGCGGCCGATGGGGCACAGATACGCAGTATTTT
TRBJ2-2 TRBD1 TRBV7-7 few CASSTGTGDSTGELFF TGTGCCAGCAGCACCGGGACAGGGGACTCCACCGGGGAGCTGTTTTTT
TRBJ2-1 TRBD2 TRBV7-6 - CASSLATSGGGNEQFF TGTGCCAGCAGCTTAGCGACTAGCGGGGGAGGGAATGAGCAGTTCTTC
TRBJ2-7 TRBD1 TRBV7-2 - CASSLAGQGYHEQYF TGTGCCAGCAGCTTAGCCGGACAGGGGTACCACGAGCAGTACTTC
TRBJ2-3 TRBD2 TRBV7-9 few CASSLVQGLGADTQYF TGTGCCAGCAGCTTAGTTCAAGGACTAGGGGCAGATACGCAGTATTTT
TRBJ2-2 - TRBV5-6 - CASSLTSGAGELFF TGTGCCAGCAGCTTGACCTCAGGGGCCGGGGAGCTGTTTTTT
TRBJ1-2 TRBD1 TRBV5-1 few CASSRDSNYGYTF TGCGCCAGCAGCAGGGACAGCAACTATGGCTACACCTTC
TRBJ1-6 - TRBV6-5 - CASTSWVSDSPLHF TGTGCCAGCACCTCCTGGGTCTCGGATTCACCCCTCCACTTT
TRBJ1-6 - TRBV24-1 - CATSDPNSPLHF TGTGCCACCAGTGATCCAAATTCACCCCTCCACTTT
TRBJ2-1 - TRBV7-6 few CASSFIVDEQFF TGTGCCAGCAGCTTCATCGTCGATGAGCAGTTCTTC
TRBJ1-3 - TRBV3-1 many CASSQRPISGNTIYF TGTGCCAGCAGCCAACGACCCATCTCTGGAAACACCATATATTTT
TRBJ2-3 TRBD2 TRBV12-3/TRBV12-4 - CASIQGQRGVTDTQYF TGTGCCAGCATCCAGGGCCAGCGGGGGGTGACAGATACGCAGTATTTT
TRBJ2-3 - TRBV20-1 few CSAEPLADVLDTQYF TGCAGTGCTGAACCCTTGGCGGACGTCCTTGATACGCAGTATTTT
TRBJ2-7 - TRBV23-1 few CASSRRGMEQYF TGCGCCAGCAGCCGCAGGGGTATGGAGCAGTACTTC
TRBJ1-1 - TRBV3-1 - CASSQARQRVTEAFF TGTGCCAGCAGCCAAGCACGACAGAGGGTCACTGAAGCTTTCTTT